Each of the 5 T cell receptor beta chains below was sequenced from the same sample in a study of Graves' ophthalmopathy and Graves' hyperthyroidism. As the template, RNA transcripts were used to amplify TCR beta CDR3 regions. First-round RT-PCR relied on HTBI primers, and a second-round multiplex PCR came next. TCRdb ran MiXCR on the multiplex PCR reads and lists one entry per CDR3 protein. Among over 450,000 distinct CDR3 sequences listed, approximately 15% were seen once. Sequenced input: blood. These receptors were obtained from a young woman with Graves' ophthalmopathy.

This clonotype was seen many times. This chain connects TRBV28 to TRBJ2-7; 7 nucleotides align to TRBD2. V lost 5 bases to trimming and J lost 2 bases; unmatched junction nucleotides: 15. This CDR3 comprises 17 residues. Looked up from germline, CDR1 is MDHEN and CDR2 is SYDVKM. CDR3 DNA: TGTGCCAGCAGTCCCGTCGTAGGGAGCGGGAAGACCTACGAGCAGTACTTC. Translating gives CASSPVVGSGKTYEQYF.

This clonotype came up many times. This sequence joins TRBV28 and TRBJ1-5; perhaps TRBD1 as D (6 bases). Between the trimmed V and J ends, which lost 2 bases and 3 bases, there was a span of 20 bases. The CDR3 is made up of 18 amino acids. Germline CDR1 is MDHEN and CDR2 is SYDVKM. CDR3 protein: CASSLRLGNRASNQPQHF. DNA of the CDR3: TGTGCCAGCAGTTTACGCCTTGGGAACAGGGCCTCCAATCAGCCCCAGCATTTT.

This clonotype appeared a few times. CDR3 DNA sequence: TGTGCCAGCAACCCCTCTGAGGGGACCTATGGCTACACCTTC. Its protein is CASNPSEGTYGYTF. The J gene is TRBJ1-2, the V gene TRBV6-1; tentatively, D is TRBD1 (5 bases). Trimming removed 7 bases from V and 4 bases from J, with 16 bases in between. The CDR3 has 14 amino acids. Germline values: CDR1 MNHNS, CDR2 SASEGT.

The chain recombines TRBV5-1 with TRBJ2-5; a possible D gene is TRBD1 (6 bases). Germline CDR1 is SGHRS and CDR2 is YFSETQ. Trimming left V 4 bases short and J 2 bases short, with 12 bases between. The CDR3 is 14 residues long. The CDR3 is CASSGRDIQETQYF. The DNA of the CDR3 is TGCGCCAGCAGCGGCCGGGACATTCAAGAGACCCAGTACTTC.

This clonotype was seen a single time. It may be a read error: a sequence one base away is much more abundant. V and J are TRBV12-3 or TRBV12-4 and TRBJ2-7; maybe TRBD1 (6 bases). The CDR3 is 14 residues long. CDR3 bases: TGTGCCAGCAGGCCCCGGGACAATTCCTACGAGCAGTGCTTC. Protein sequence: CASRPRDNSYEQCF.